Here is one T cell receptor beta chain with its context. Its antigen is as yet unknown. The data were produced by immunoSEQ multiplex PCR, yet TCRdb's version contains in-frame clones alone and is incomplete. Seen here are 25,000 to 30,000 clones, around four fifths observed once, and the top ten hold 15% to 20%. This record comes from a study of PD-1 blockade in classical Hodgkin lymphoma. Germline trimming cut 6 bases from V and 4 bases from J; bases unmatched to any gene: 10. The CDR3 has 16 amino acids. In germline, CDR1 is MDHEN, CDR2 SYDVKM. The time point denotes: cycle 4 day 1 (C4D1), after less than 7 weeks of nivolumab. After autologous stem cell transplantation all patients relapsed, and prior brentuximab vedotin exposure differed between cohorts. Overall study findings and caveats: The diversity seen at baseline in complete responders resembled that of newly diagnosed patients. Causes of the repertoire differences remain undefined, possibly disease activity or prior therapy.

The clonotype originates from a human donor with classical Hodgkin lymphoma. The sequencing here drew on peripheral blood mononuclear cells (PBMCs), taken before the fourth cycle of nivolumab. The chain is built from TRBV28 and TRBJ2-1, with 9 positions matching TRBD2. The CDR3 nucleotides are TGTGCCAGCAGGCCCCGGTCTAGCGGGGATTACAATGAGCAGTTCTTC. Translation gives CASRPRSSGDYNEQFF. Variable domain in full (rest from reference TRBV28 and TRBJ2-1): DVKVTQSSRYLVKRTGEKVFLECVQDMDHENMFWYRQDPGLGLRLIYFSYDVKMKEKGDIPEGYSVSREKKERFSLILESASTNQTSMYLCASRPRSSGDYNEQFFGPGTRLTVL.